Shown below are 18 T cell receptor beta chains from a single sample sequenced in a study of blood T cell repertoires in COVID-19. Using immunoSEQ multiplex PCR, the repertoire was profiled, and TCRdb retains in-frame clones only, with some absent. This table has just over 300,000 clones, approximately 88% appearing once. The specimen was PBMCs or T cells enriched from blood (not recorded which). Receptors originate from a woman aged 18 to 35 who had recovered from COVID-19.

This chain connects TRBV28 to TRBJ2-6, with D perhaps TRBD2 (5 bases). Germline CDR1 is MDHEN and CDR2 is SYDVKM. CDR3 size: 15 residues. Between the trimmed V and J ends, which lost 4 bases and 0 bases, there was a span of 7 bases. This CDR3 is CASSSGDSGANVLTF. CDR3 DNA sequence: TGTGCCAGCAGTTCCGGGGACTCTGGGGCCAACGTCCTGACTTTC.

The gene calls are TRBV30 and TRBJ1-1; 9 bases map to TRBD1. Germline V CDR1 and CDR2: GTSNPN, SVGIG (reference sequence). The CDR3 is 14 amino acids. V gave up 2 bases and J gave up 2 bases; unmatched junction bases: 3. As DNA, the CDR3 is TGTGCCTGGAGTTCGGACAGGGGAAACACTGAAGCTTTCTTT. This translates into CAWSSDRGNTEAFF.

The rearrangement joins TRBV4-1 to TRBJ1-2; D gene unclear. Per the germline V gene, CDR1 is MGHRA and CDR2 is YSYEKL. The CDR3 totals 14 residues. Trimming removed 4 bases at V and 1 base at J, with 10 bases between. The CDR3 coding sequence is TGCGCCAGCAGCCCGACGGGATTTAACTATGGCTACACCTTC. Its translation is CASSPTGFNYGYTF.

The rearrangement joins TRBV7-9 to TRBJ1-6, with a weak D call TRBD1 (5 bases). CDR3 size: 14 residues. In germline, CDR1 is SEHNR, CDR2 FQNEAQ (reference sequence). V gave up 3 bases and J gave up 8 bases, with 11 bases separating them. The CDR3 region has the DNA TGTGCCAGCAGCTTCTCGGGGGAATATTCACCCCTCCACTTT. It yields the protein CASSFSGEYSPLHF.

The genes are TRBV20-1 and TRBJ1-5, with D possibly being TRBD1 (5 bases). Germline loops: CDR1 DFQATT, CDR2 SNEGSKA (reference sequence). Trimming stripped 3 bases from V and 6 bases from J, with 12 bases between. This CDR3 comprises 13 residues. CDR3 nucleotide sequence: TGCAGTGCTAGTCCCAGGGAAAGTCAGCCCCAGCATTTT. It yields the protein CSASPRESQPQHF.

CDR3 residues: CASSAGQGPFQETQYF. CDR3 DNA sequence: TGTGCCAGCAGCGCGGGACAGGGCCCCTTTCAAGAGACCCAGTACTTC. The chain combines TRBV11-3 with TRBJ2-5; 9 nucleotides line up with TRBD1. CDR3 size: 16 residues. From germline, CDR1 is SGHNT and CDR2 YENEEA. The V gene end was trimmed by 5 bases and the J gene end by 2 bases; junction bases not matched to a gene: 9.

J is TRBJ2-5 and V is TRBV19; D not resolved. The CDR3 covers 14 residues. Trimming removed 1 base from V and 2 bases from J, with 8 bases in between. Germline V gives CDR1 LNHDA, CDR2 SQIVND (reference sequence). In DNA, the CDR3 is TGTGCCAGTAGTATAGGGGCAGTACAAGAGACCCAGTACTTC. This translates into CASSIGAVQETQYF.

This rearrangement joins TRBV7-9 to TRBJ1-2; D remains unclear. V lost 1 base, J lost 8 bases, and 8 bases lay in between. This CDR3 comprises 12 residues. Germline V gene lookup returns CDR1 SEHNR and CDR2 FQNEAQ (reference sequence). The CDR3 region is CASSLERRGYTF. For the CDR3, the DNA is TGTGCCAGCAGCTTAGAACGGAGAGGCTACACCTTC.

The chain links TRBV2 to TRBJ1-2, with 8 bases that match TRBD1. V was pared by 7 bases and J by 5 bases, with 6 bases of the junction left unmatched. Germline values: CDR1 SNHLY, CDR2 FYNNEI. The CDR3 extends over 13 amino acids. The CDR3 region is CASNGQGSYGYTF. CDR3 bases: TGTGCCAGCAACGGACAGGGAAGTTATGGCTACACCTTC.

V and J are TRBV9 and TRBJ2-2; D is possibly TRBD2 (6 bases). Germline CDR1 is SGDLS and CDR2 is YYNGEE. CDR3 size: 14 residues. V lost 0 bases and J lost 6, with 9 bases in between. Here the CDR3 DNA reads TGTGCCAGCAGCGTAGCCAGGGAGGCCGGGGAGCTGTTTTTT. Its translation is CASSVAREAGELFF. The whole variable domain, remainder taken from reference TRBV9 and TRBJ2-2, is DSGVTQTPKHLITATGQRVTLRCSPRSGDLSVYWYQQSLDQGLQFLIQYYNGEERAKGNILERFSAQQFPDLHSELNLSSLELGDSALYFCASSVAREAGELFFGEGSRLTVL.

In this sample, this clone turned up many times. The CDR3 loop reads CASSIQGGEAFF. The DNA for the CDR3 is TGTGCCAGTAGTATACAGGGGGGTGAAGCTTTCTTT. The chain recombines TRBV19 with TRBJ1-1; 7 bases line up with TRBD1. Germline V CDR1 and CDR2: LNHDA, SQIVND (reference sequence). V was clipped by 2 bases and J by 7 bases; unmatched bases: 1. CDR3 length: 12 amino acids.

The chain carries TRBV5-1 and TRBJ2-7, with D hard to call. This CDR3 region has 13 residues. From germline, CDR1 is SGHRS and CDR2 YFSETQ. V was pared by 2 bases and J by 6 bases, with 12 bases between. CDR3 residues: CASSFSTRFEQYF. The CDR3 nucleotides read TGCGCCAGCAGCTTTAGCACGCGTTTCGAGCAGTACTTC. The entire variable domain, with the rest obtained from reference TRBV5-1 and TRBJ2-7, is as follows: KAGVTQTPRYLIKTRGQQVTLSCSPISGHRSVSWYQQTPGQGLQFLFEYFSETQRNKGNFPGRFSGRQFSNSRSEMNVSTLELGDSALYLCASSFSTRFEQYFGPGTRLTVT.

The V call is TRBV19, the J call TRBJ2-3, with D maybe TRBD2 (5 bases). The CDR3 is 14 amino acids. The V end lost 5 bases, the J end lost 0 bases, and 9 bases lay between the germline ends. Germline V lookup: CDR1 LNHDA, CDR2 SQIVND (reference sequence). The CDR3 DNA reads TGTGCCAGTAGTGAAACGGGGAGCACAGATACGCAGTATTTT. Translation: CASSETGSTDTQYF.

This rearrangement joins TRBV19 to TRBJ1-2, with 9 bases identical to TRBD1. From germline, CDR1 is LNHDA and CDR2 SQIVND (reference sequence). This CDR3 spans 15 amino acids. V dropped 7 bases and J dropped 7; count of bases not matched to a gene: 13. DNA of the CDR3: TGTGCCAGTACGGACAGGGGAAGGCGATCCCCTGGCTACACCTTC. Protein product: CASTDRGRRSPGYTF.

This clone was picked up a small number of times. The chain employs TRBV5-4 and TRBJ2-3; 8 nucleotides line up with TRBD1. V was clipped by 6 bases and J by 2 bases; unmatched bases: 5. There are 14 residues in the CDR3. Germline V gene lookup returns CDR1 SGHNT and CDR2 YYREEE (reference sequence). DNA of the CDR3: TGTGCCAGCACCCGACAGGGGAACACAGATACGCAGTATTTT. It encodes CASTRQGNTDTQYF.

The chain couples TRBV27 to TRBJ2-3, with TRBD1 matching over 8 bases. V was pared by 3 bases and J by 5 bases, with 4 bases of the junction left unmatched. The germline V gene has CDR1 MNHEY and CDR2 SMNVEV (reference sequence). This CDR3 contains 14 residues. CDR3 coding DNA: TGTGCCAGCAGTTTCGGCAGGGGGCGAGATACGCAGTATTTT. It is translated as CASSFGRGRDTQYF.

This clone was found once. The V gene is TRBV10-2, the J gene TRBJ1-1; 7 bases are shared with TRBD1. With V trimmed by 3 bases and J by 1 base, 8 bases remained unmatched. CDR1 and CDR2 from the germline V gene are WSHSY and SAAADI. The CDR3 sequence is 16 residues long. The CDR3 region is CASSDLRDSWNTEAFF. The CDR3, as DNA: TGCGCCAGCAGTGACCTGAGGGACAGTTGGAACACTGAAGCTTTCTTT.

The chain joins TRBV7-8 to TRBJ2-7; D is perhaps TRBD2 (6 bases). The CDR3 consists of 15 residues. The ends were cut back, 1 base at V and 4 bases at J, with 14 bases in the middle. Per germline, CDR1 SGHVS and CDR2 FQNEAQ. CDR3 protein: CASSLVSGGGYEQYF. In DNA, the CDR3 is TGTGCCAGCAGCTTAGTGTCTGGCGGAGGGTACGAGCAGTACTTC.